The following is a T cell receptor (beta chain) sequence with its context. Germline V CDR1 and CDR2: SGHTA, FQGTGA. J lost 8 bases, V lost 2 bases, and 6 bases had no gene match. The CDR3 covers 15 residues. The data are from a study of blood T cell repertoires in COVID-19. Study as a whole: Samples of COVID-19 (acute and convalescent) were obtained from the United States, Italy and Spain.

Produced via immunoSEQ multiplex PCR; TCRdb's table is partial and in-frame only. The table includes about 280,000 clones, 83% detected once. This clonotype originated in a woman in her 50s who had recovered from COVID-19. The sequenced sample was peripheral blood. The chain uses TRBV7-3 and TRBJ2-2, with TRBD2 matching over 9 bases. The CDR3 DNA sequence: TGTGCCAGCAGCTTATTGCTAGCGGGAAGGGGGGAGCTGTTTTTT. This codes for CASSLLLAGRGELFF.